This TCR beta chain was found in a study of blood T cell repertoires in COVID-19. Sequenced by immunoSEQ multiplex PCR; TCRdb stores in-frame clones only, minus some. The sample shows tens of thousands of clones, around 91% of them seen only once. J gave up 3 bases and V 5 bases, and 6 bases lay outside the gene matches. The CDR3 runs 14 residues. Germline V gene data show CDR1 as SGHTA and CDR2 as FQGNSA. The receptor's source is a human donor in a cohort sampled during active COVID-19. The chain carries TRBV7-2 and TRBJ2-7; the match to TRBD2 covers 8 bases. Material for sequencing was peripheral blood. The CDR3 DNA is TGTGCCAGCAGCGCCACTAGCGGAAGCTACGAGCAGTACTTC. Translation: CASSATSGSYEQYF.